This T cell receptor beta chain was sequenced in a study of cytomegalovirus exposure and HLA in healthy donors. Study details: Some 85 million unique TCRs from HLA-typed donors were held in an early data release.

This CDR3 is 18 amino acids long. Per the germline V gene, CDR1 is SGHVS and CDR2 is FQNEAQ. Trimming removed 5 bases at V and 5 bases at J, with 27 bases between. Study-wide points: The productive fraction for most TCR beta V segments was about 87% or about 30% in an earlier analysis. The study designated roughly 150 TCR beta chains cytomegalovirus-associated. Fewer N-insertions than the roughly 650-donor mean were reportedly shown by an Asian-associated ancestry cluster in a later analysis.

A multiplex PCR was run with 60 Vbeta primers and 13 Jbeta primers. Generated by immunoSEQ multiplex PCR, the TCRdb table keeps only in-frame clones and is missing some. Of 90,000 to 100,000 clones in the sample, roughly 69% are singletons; the top ten hold roughly 2.8%. About this clone: Its antigen remains unidentified.

What was sequenced was PBMCs. J is TRBJ2-5 and V is TRBV7-8; TRBD1 might be the D (6 bases). This TCR came from a man aged 50 to 60 in good health and CMV-seronegative. The CDR3 DNA reads TGTGCCAGCAGCGATAGCCCCCCTTTGGACAGCCAAGGGGAGACCCAGTACTTC. This gives the protein CASSDSPPLDSQGETQYF. Full variable domain (missing parts from reference TRBV7-8 and TRBJ2-5): GAGVSQSPRYKVAKRGQDVALRCDPISGHVSLFWYQQALGQGPEFLTYFQNEAQLDKSGLPSDRFFAERPEGSVSTLKIQRTQQEDSAVYLCASSDSPPLDSQGETQYFGPGTRLLVL.